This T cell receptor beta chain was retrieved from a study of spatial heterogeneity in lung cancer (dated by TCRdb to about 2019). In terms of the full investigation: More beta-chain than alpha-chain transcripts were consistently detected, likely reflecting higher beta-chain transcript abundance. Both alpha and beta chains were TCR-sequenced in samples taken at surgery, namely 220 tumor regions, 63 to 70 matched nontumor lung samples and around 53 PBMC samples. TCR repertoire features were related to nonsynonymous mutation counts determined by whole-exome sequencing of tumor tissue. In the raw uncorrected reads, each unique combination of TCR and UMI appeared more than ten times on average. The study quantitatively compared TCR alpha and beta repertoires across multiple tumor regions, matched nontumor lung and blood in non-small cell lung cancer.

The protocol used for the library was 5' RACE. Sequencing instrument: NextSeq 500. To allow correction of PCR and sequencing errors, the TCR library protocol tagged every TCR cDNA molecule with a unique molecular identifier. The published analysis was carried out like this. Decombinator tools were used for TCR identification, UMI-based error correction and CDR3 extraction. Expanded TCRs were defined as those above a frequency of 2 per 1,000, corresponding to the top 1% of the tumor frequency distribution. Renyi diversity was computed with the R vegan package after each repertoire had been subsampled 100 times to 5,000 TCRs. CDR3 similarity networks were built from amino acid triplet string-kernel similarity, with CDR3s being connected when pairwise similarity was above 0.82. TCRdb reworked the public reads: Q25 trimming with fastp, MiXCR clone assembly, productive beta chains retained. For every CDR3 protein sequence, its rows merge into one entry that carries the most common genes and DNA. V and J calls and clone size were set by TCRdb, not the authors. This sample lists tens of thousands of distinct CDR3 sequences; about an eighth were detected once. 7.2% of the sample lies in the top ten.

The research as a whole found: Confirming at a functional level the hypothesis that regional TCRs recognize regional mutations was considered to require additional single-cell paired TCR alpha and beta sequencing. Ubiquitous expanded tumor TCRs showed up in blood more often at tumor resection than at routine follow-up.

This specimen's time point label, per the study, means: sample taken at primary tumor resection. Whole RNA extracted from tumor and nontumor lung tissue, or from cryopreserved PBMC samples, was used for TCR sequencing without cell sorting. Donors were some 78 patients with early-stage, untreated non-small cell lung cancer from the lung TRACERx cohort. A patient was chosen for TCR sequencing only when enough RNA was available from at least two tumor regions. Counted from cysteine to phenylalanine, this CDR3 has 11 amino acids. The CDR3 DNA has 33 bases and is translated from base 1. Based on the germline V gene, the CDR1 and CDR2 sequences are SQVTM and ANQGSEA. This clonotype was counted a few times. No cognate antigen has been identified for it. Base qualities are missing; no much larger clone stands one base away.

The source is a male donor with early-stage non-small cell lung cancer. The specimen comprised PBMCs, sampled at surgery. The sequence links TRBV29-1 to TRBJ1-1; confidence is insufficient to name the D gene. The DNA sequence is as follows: TGCAACGTCGCAGGTGTCTCTGAAGCTTTCTTT. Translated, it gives CNVAGVSEAFF.